What follows is one TCR beta chain and its context. Its antigen is unidentified. This sample stems from a study of T cells expressing NK-cell markers. Study at large: Sorted CD3+CD56+NKG2C+, CD3+CD56+NKG2C- and CD3+CD56-NKG2C+ T cells provided the TCR beta repertoires.

TCRdb re-called the 5' RACE reads; every CDR3 protein appears as one record, without DNA. Recorded for this sample: 250,000 to 300,000 distinct CDR3 sequences. The CDR3 is made up of 13 amino acids. Per the germline V gene, CDR1 is SGHAT and CDR2 is FQNNGV. Findings and limits, study-wide: NKG2C+ dominant clonotypes from over 5 donors made up roughly 1.0-7.0% of CD8+ T cells.

The V and J genes are TRBV11-2 and TRBJ1-1. The sequence was obtained from a man aged 18 to 30 in good health. Material: blood T cells: a sorted CD56 or NKG2C T cell subset, CD4+ or CD8+ T cells, or bulk PBMC T cells (not recorded which). The CDR3 spells CASSPTREAEAFF.